This TCR beta chain was sequenced during a study of T cell repertoires in cytomegalovirus infection. This clonotype appeared many times. CDR3 length equals 14 residues. Trimming stripped 3 bases from V and 4 bases from J, with 11 bases between. The germline CDR1 and CDR2 sequences are ENHRY and SYGVKD. TCRdb re-derived calls from the reads in MiXCR, one entry per CDR3 protein. The top ten clones hold 1.5% to 2% of a sample with roughly 230,000 distinct CDR3 sequences, over 9% of them seen once. This receptor was obtained from a human donor in good health (CMV status not recorded). Some clones in this sample may be carry-over from other donors' samples. Sequenced sample: PBMCs. The chain is built from TRBV10-3 and TRBJ2-3; D not resolved. The CDR3 spells CAISDTVAADTQYF. For the CDR3, the DNA is TGTGCCATCAGTGATACAGTAGCAGCAGATACGCAGTATTTT.